Below, one T cell receptor beta chain is given with its context. This CDR3 has 15 residues. The sample originates from a study of T cells expressing NK-cell markers. Study at large: HCMV seropositivity marked seven of the eight sequenced donors; one was seronegative.

TCRdb reprocessed the 5' RACE reads, with one entry per CDR3 protein and no DNA. Its table records some 450,000 distinct CDR3 sequences. The TCR was taken from a woman aged 18-70 years in good health. V gene TRBV12-3 or TRBV12-4 combines with J gene TRBJ2-7; without DNA, the TCRdb call of TRBD1 cannot be checked. The sample consisted of blood T cells: a sorted CD56 or NKG2C T cell subset, CD4+ or CD8+ T cells, or bulk PBMC T cells (not recorded which). CDR3: CASSFGTGVRDEQYF.